The source of this TCR beta chain is a study of T-cell memory formation after mild COVID-19. TCRdb processed the 5' RACE reads anew with MiXCR; each CDR3 protein has one entry. The sample lists approximately 60,000 distinct CDR3 sequences; about 9.4% were seen once. CDR1 is LGHNA, CDR2 YSLEER, per germline. V was pared by 3 bases and J by 9 bases, with 1 base of the junction left unmatched. The CDR3 is made up of 13 amino acids. This clonotype was counted only a few times. This clonotype was obtained from a man younger than 35 who had mild COVID-19 (a few samples of this study predate the infection). Cell type and time point are not known. Sequencing used PBMCs or a T cell subset sorted from them (not recorded which). The chain links TRBV4-3 to TRBJ1-6; TRBD1 aligns across 8 bases. Here the CDR3 DNA reads TGCGCCAGCAGCCAGGGGACAGGTTCACCCCTCCACTTT. Translation gives CASSQGTGSPLHF.